Below, 23 T cell receptor beta chains from the same sample are listed, as sequenced in a study of response to subunit inactivated influenza vaccine. TCRdb used MiXCR to reprocess the RT-PCR reads, holding one entry per CDR3 protein. The table includes about 540,000 distinct CDR3 sequences, 12% to 15% detected once. Sequencing used PBMCs from blood, obtained about 12 days after vaccination. These receptor sequences come from a man aged 45-60 years who received an inactivated influenza vaccine.

This chain connects TRBV20-1 to TRBJ2-1, with D possibly being TRBD2 (7 bases). The CDR3 loop spans 11 amino acids. V was cut by 0 bases and J by 15 bases, with 12 bases left in between. Germline lookup yields CDR1 DFQATT and CDR2 SNEGSKA (reference sequence). CDR3 loop: CSARDGRGTFF. The DNA of the CDR3 is TGCAGTGCTAGAGATGGGAGGGGGACGTTCTTC.

The chain has TRBV7-2 and TRBJ2-4; D tentatively fits TRBD1 or TRBD2 (5 bases each). The germline V gene encodes CDR1 SGHTA and CDR2 FQGNSA. The CDR3 sequence is 14 residues long. The V gene lost 5 bases and the J gene lost 4 bases, with 12 bases spanning the gap. CDR3 sequence (DNA): TGTGCCAGCAGCGGCCGGGACCAAAAAAACATTCAGTACTTC. It yields the protein CASSGRDQKNIQYF.

This clonotype has ten or more counts. The CDR3 protein is CASSITGTAYNEQFF. Here the CDR3 DNA reads TGTGCCAGCAGCATTACCGGGACAGCCTACAATGAGCAGTTCTTC. V and J are TRBV7-2 and TRBJ2-1; TRBD1 aligns across 7 bases. Per germline, CDR1 SGHTA and CDR2 FQGNSA. The CDR3 length is 15 residues. The trim removed 5 bases at V and 2 bases at J, leaving 6 bases unmatched.

The genes are TRBV7-9 and TRBJ2-4; D may be TRBD2 (7 bases). Trimming removed 5 bases from V and 1 base from J, with 18 bases in between. Germline assignment: CDR1 SEHNR and CDR2 FQNEAQ (reference sequence). There are 17 residues in the CDR3. The CDR3 loop reads CASSPTAGATAKNIQYF. DNA for the CDR3: TGTGCCAGCAGCCCCACCGCGGGGGCCACCGCCAAAAACATTCAGTACTTC.

The rearrangement links TRBV10-3 to TRBJ2-7; no reliable D call. This CDR3 spans 14 amino acids. V dropped 5 bases and J dropped 2 bases, with 13 bases sitting between them. Germline CDR1 is ENHRY and CDR2 is SYGVKD. This CDR3 is CAISPGVQAYEQYF. The CDR3 DNA sequence: TGTGCCATCAGTCCGGGCGTGCAGGCCTACGAGCAGTACTTC.

The V gene is TRBV20-1, the J gene TRBJ2-1; the D is unclear. The CDR3 spans 17 residues. Between the trimmed V and J ends, which lost 6 bases and 3 bases, there was a span of 24 bases. Germline V gene data show CDR1 as DFQATT and CDR2 as SNEGSKA (reference sequence). CDR3 sequence reads: CSAKRASDHGGYNEQFF. The CDR3 DNA sequence: TGCAGTGCCAAGAGAGCGAGCGACCATGGTGGCTACAATGAGCAGTTCTTC.

This clonotype was counted a few times. The rearrangement uses TRBV20-1 and TRBJ2-3; D is perhaps TRBD1 (6 bases). V was cut by 2 bases and J by 4 bases, with 19 bases left in between. The CDR3 consists of 16 residues. Germline-derived CDR1 and CDR2 are DFQATT and SNEGSKA (reference sequence). CDR3: CSARPFTGFAPDTQYF. CDR3 in DNA: TGCAGTGCTAGACCTTTCACAGGGTTCGCCCCAGATACGCAGTATTTT.

The V and J genes are TRBV5-6 and TRBJ2-2; maybe TRBD2 (7 bases). The CDR3 spans 16 residues. The germline gives CDR1 SGHDT, CDR2 YYEEEE. Between the trimmed V and J ends, which lost 0 bases and 6 bases, there was a span of 15 bases. The CDR3 region has the DNA TGTGCCAGCAGCTTGGCCTCCTCGGGGGGCGCCGGGGAGCTGTTTTTT. Translated, it gives CASSLASSGGAGELFF.

This clonotype was observed at least ten times. The chain couples TRBV7-3 to TRBJ2-5; unclear D gene. V was shortened by 0 bases and J by 4 bases, with 9 bases between the two germline ends. Per germline, CDR1 SGHTA and CDR2 FQGTGA. The length of the CDR3 is 14 residues. CDR3 loop: CASSLTGSGETQYF. CDR3 in DNA: TGTGCCAGCAGCTTAACGGGGTCCGGAGAGACCCAGTACTTC.

This clonotype appeared many times. The chain carries TRBV18 and TRBJ2-3; D unclear. The V gene's germline CDR1 is KGHSH and CDR2 LQKENI. This CDR3 is built from 18 residues. V lost 0 bases and J 4 bases, leaving 20 bases between the germline ends. The CDR3 DNA sequence: TGTGCCAGCTCACCACCGGTGAAAAGGGTAAGCCGGCCAGATACGCAGTATTTT. Translated, it gives CASSPPVKRVSRPDTQYF. The entire variable domain, with the rest obtained from reference TRBV18 and TRBJ2-3, is as follows: NAGVMQNPRHLVRRRGQEARLRCSPMKGHSHVYWYRQLPEEGLKFMVYLQKENIIDESGMPKERFSAEFPKEGPSILRIQQVVRGDSAAYFCASSPPVKRVSRPDTQYFGPGTRLTVL.

This chain links TRBV9 with TRBJ2-5, with 8 bases lining up with TRBD1. The CDR3 totals 17 residues. CDR1 SGDLS and CDR2 YYNGEE come from the germline V gene. J lost 0 bases, V lost 4 bases, and 11 bases had no gene match. The CDR3: CASSPKTGQAYQETQYF. The CDR3 coding sequence is TGTGCCAGCAGCCCAAAGACGGGACAGGCCTACCAAGAGACCCAGTACTTC.

The chain has TRBV4-2 and TRBJ1-1, with D unresolved. Germline loops: CDR1 LGHNA, CDR2 YNFKEQ. The CDR3 is 14 amino acids. Trimming left V 0 bases short and J 4 bases short, with 9 bases between. The CDR3 loop reads CASSQDRRFTEAFF. CDR3 nucleotide sequence: TGTGCCAGCAGCCAAGATCGGCGGTTCACTGAAGCTTTCTTT.

The gene calls are TRBV15 and TRBJ2-2; D is ambiguous. Germline V CDR1 and CDR2: LNHNV, YYDKDF (reference sequence). The germline V and J ends were trimmed by 4 bases and 8 bases, with 11 bases remaining between them. This CDR3 region has 13 residues. The CDR3 protein is CATSKDIEGELFF. CDR3 nucleotide sequence: TGTGCCACCAGCAAAGATATAGAAGGGGAGCTGTTTTTT.

The V and J genes are TRBV6-2 or TRBV6-3 and TRBJ2-6; a possible D gene is TRBD2 (5 bases). From germline, CDR1 is MNHEY and CDR2 SVGEGT. The V end lost 5 bases, the J end lost 0 bases, and 11 bases lay between the germline ends. The CDR3 length is 16 residues. The CDR3 is CASSGLPSSGANVLTF. Written as DNA, the CDR3 is TGTGCCAGCAGTGGACTTCCAAGCTCTGGGGCCAACGTCCTGACTTTC.

The V and J genes are TRBV5-5 and TRBJ2-7; TRBD1 agrees at 7 bases. Germline CDR1 SGHKS, CDR2 YYEKEE (reference sequence). This CDR3 has 15 amino acids. V trimming: 5 bases; J trimming: 2 bases; junction bases outside the gene matches: 10. The CDR3: CASSYDGQATYEQYF. The CDR3 region has the DNA TGTGCCAGCAGTTACGATGGACAGGCCACCTACGAGCAGTACTTC.

The chain carries TRBV20-1 and TRBJ1-6; D remains unclear. Trimming took off 3 bases at V and 1 base at J, with 10 bases between the two ends. Germline loops: CDR1 DFQATT, CDR2 SNEGSKA (reference sequence). The CDR3 is 15 residues long. This CDR3 is CSARVAESYNSPLHF. The CDR3 DNA reads as TGCAGTGCTAGGGTGGCAGAATCCTATAATTCACCCCTCCACTTT.

This clonotype was counted only a few times. The V gene is TRBV4-3, the J gene TRBJ2-5, with a possible D match to TRBD2 (6 bases). V was trimmed by 7 bases and J by 13 bases, leaving 22 bases between them. CDR3 length: 13 residues. Germline-derived CDR1 and CDR2 are LGHNA and YSLEER. The CDR3 reads CASNPRVRDCLYF. CDR3 DNA: TGCGCCAGCAACCCAAGAGTAAGGGACTGCTTGTACTTC.

The rearrangement links TRBV6-1 to TRBJ1-6, with 9 bases identical to TRBD1. The V gene's germline CDR1 is MNHNS and CDR2 SASEGT. With 5 bases clipped from V and 7 bases from J, the junction kept 6 bases outside the gene matches. The CDR3 is made up of 15 amino acids. The CDR3 here is CASSRDRVWNSPLHF. The CDR3 DNA sequence: TGTGCCAGCAGTAGGGACAGGGTGTGGAATTCACCCCTCCACTTT.

The V and J genes are TRBV29-1 and TRBJ2-1, with unresolved D. CDR1 and CDR2 from the germline V gene are SQVTM and ANQGSEA. V shed 3 bases and J shed 2 bases, with 11 bases lying between them. The CDR3 loop spans 14 amino acids. The CDR3 nucleotides read TGCAGCGTTGATCGGTCAGGAGCCTACAATGAGCAGTTCTTC. Amino acids: CSVDRSGAYNEQFF.

This clonotype was counted a few times. The chain has TRBV29-1 and TRBJ2-7; 7 bases agree with TRBD2. The V gene end was trimmed by 4 bases and the J gene end by 1 base; junction bases not matched to a gene: 4. This CDR3 contains 13 residues. Germline CDR1 reads SQVTM; CDR2 reads ANQGSEA. The CDR3 spells CSVGPSGSYEQYF. The CDR3 region has the DNA TGCAGCGTTGGGCCTAGCGGTTCCTACGAGCAGTACTTC.

This rearrangement joins TRBV27 to TRBJ2-5; D perhaps matches TRBD2 (6 bases). Trimming removed 5 bases from V and 5 bases from J, with 15 bases in between. This CDR3 contains 14 residues. CDR1 is MNHEY, CDR2 SMNVEV, per germline (reference sequence). The CDR3 region is CASSRFGGIETQYF. CDR3 sequence (DNA): TGTGCCAGCAGTAGGTTCGGGGGAATCGAGACCCAGTACTTC.

This chain connects TRBV10-3 to TRBJ2-1, with 9 bases fitting TRBD1. The CDR3 contains 14 residues. V was clipped by 2 bases and J by 6 bases; unmatched bases: 2. The germline CDR1 and CDR2 sequences are ENHRY and SYGVKD. The CDR3 sequence: CAISEVGQGNEQFF. In DNA, the CDR3 is TGTGCCATCAGTGAGGTGGGACAGGGCAATGAGCAGTTCTTC.

The CDR3 region has the DNA TGTGCCAGCAGTGGGATGGGACAGGGAGGAGAGACCCAGTACTTC. Translation: CASSGMGQGGETQYF. V and J are TRBV2 and TRBJ2-5; 9 positions match TRBD1. Germline V gene data show CDR1 as SNHLY and CDR2 as FYNNEI. The CDR3 length is 15 residues. V was clipped by 4 bases and J by 4 bases; unmatched bases: 7.